The rows below give T cell receptor beta chains drawn from one sample of a study of PD-L1 blockade in urothelial cancer. The assay was immunoSEQ multiplex PCR, and TCRdb's table has in-frame clones only and misses some. The profile shows 35,000 or so clones, approximately 84% of them singletons. The sequences come from PBMCs, collected around atezolizumab (anti-PD-L1) treatment. These receptors came from a man aged 60-69 years with urothelial cancer. CDR3s include the opening cysteine and the closing phenylalanine or tryptophan. The order of the fields is D gene, clone size, J gene, V gene, CDR3 DNA, CDR3 protein. A D gene is named only where the DNA matches it firmly. Size tells how often a clone was seen (once, few, many) or the class of an expanded clone, and some rows leave it out.

>NA|NA|TRBJ2-1|TRBV5-1
TGCGCCAGCAGCTCCCAGACACGCAATGAGCAGTTCTTC
CASSSQTRNEQFF
>NA|NA|TRBJ1-2|TRBV18
TGTGCCAGCTCATCTACGCCGTACTACACCTTC
CASSSTPYYTF
>NA|NA|TRBJ2-1|TRBV5-1
TGCGCCAGCAGCTTGGGGGTAGCGACCGGTGAGCAGTTCTTC
CASSLGVATGEQFF
>NA|NA|TRBJ1-1|TRBV19
TGTGCCAGTATAGCGCCGGGCACTGAAGCTTTCTTT
CASIAPGTEAFF
>TRBD1|NA|TRBJ1-1|TRBV5-6
TGTGCCAGCAGCCGAATACCGGGACAGGGTAACACTGAAGCTTTCTTT
CASSRIPGQGNTEAFF
>NA|NA|TRBJ2-3|TRBV5-1
TGCGCCAGCAGCTTGAGGTCGGGAGCCTCAGATACGCAGTATTTT
CASSLRSGASDTQYF
>TRBD1|NA|TRBJ2-7|TRBV5-5
TGTGCCAGCAGCCACCCGGGACAGGCCTTCGAGCAGTACTTC
CASSHPGQAFEQYF
>TRBD1|NA|TRBJ2-6|TRBV30
TGTGCCTGGAGCAGGACCCTGGGACAGGGGAGCGGTGGGGCCAACGTCCTGACTTTC
CAWSRTLGQGSGGANVLTF
>TRBD2|NA|TRBJ2-5|TRBV5-6
TGTGCCAGCAGCTTGGTAGCGGGAGAGACCCAGTACTTC
CASSLVAGETQYF
>NA|NA|TRBJ2-2|TRBV5-8
TGTGCCAGCAGCTCCAGGGTCGCCGGGGAGCTGTTTTTT
CASSSRVAGELFF
>TRBD1|NA|TRBJ1-2|TRBV18
TGTGCCAGCTCACCACCTCAGGGGGCGCGTGGCTACACCTTC
CASSPPQGARGYTF
>NA|NA|TRBJ1-2|TRBV19
TGTGCCAGTAGTATAGACCCGGGGGTGAACTATGGCTACACCTTC
CASSIDPGVNYGYTF
>NA|NA|TRBJ2-4|TRBV30
TGTGCATTCTTCCCCCCAGCCAAAAACATTCAGTACTTC
CAFFPPAKNIQYF
>TRBD2|once|TRBJ2-1|TRBV9
TGTGCCAGCAGCGTAGGATCGGCGCGGGGGGCTGGTGAGCAGTTCTTC
CASSVGSARGAGEQFF
>TRBD1|once|TRBJ2-3|TRBV9
TGTGCCAGCAGCGCCCAACAGGGGGTGGGCACAGATACGCAGTATTTT
CASSAQQGVGTDTQYF
>NA|NA|TRBJ2-5|TRBV4-3
TGCGCCAGCAGCCAAGATCGCCTAGGCCTGGAGACCCAGTACTTC
CASSQDRLGLETQYF
>NA|many|TRBJ2-2|TRBV5-1
TGCGCCAGCACCTTGGCGGGACAAATCACCGGGGAGCTGTTTTTT
CASTLAGQITGELFF
>NA|NA|TRBJ2-7|TRBV5-4
TGTGCCAGCAGCTTGGTAGGGCGTGAGGGCTGGGACGAGCAGTACTTC
CASSLVGREGWDEQYF
>NA|few|TRBJ2-3|TRBV28
TGTGCCAGCATTCCCGGGGTCGGAGATACGCAGTATTTT
CASIPGVGDTQYF